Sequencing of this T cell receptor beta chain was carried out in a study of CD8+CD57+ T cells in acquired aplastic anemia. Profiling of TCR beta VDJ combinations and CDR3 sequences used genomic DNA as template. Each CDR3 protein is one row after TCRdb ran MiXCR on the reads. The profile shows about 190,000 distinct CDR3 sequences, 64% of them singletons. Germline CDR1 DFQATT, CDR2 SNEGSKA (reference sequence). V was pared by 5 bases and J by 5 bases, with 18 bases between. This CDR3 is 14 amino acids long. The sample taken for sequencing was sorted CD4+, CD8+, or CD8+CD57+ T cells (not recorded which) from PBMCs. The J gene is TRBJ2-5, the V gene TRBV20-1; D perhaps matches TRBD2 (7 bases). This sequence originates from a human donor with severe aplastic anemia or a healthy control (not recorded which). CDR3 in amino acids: CSAPGRGGGETQYF. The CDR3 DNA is TGCAGTGCTCCTGGGAGGGGGGGCGGGGAGACCCAGTACTTC.